This T cell receptor (beta chain) derives from a study of T cell responses to AZD1222 COVID-19 vaccine. TCRdb keeps only in-frame clones here, not all; method: immunoSEQ multiplex PCR. Here the sample spans some 87,000 clones, around 91% being singletons. The CDR3 is 18 amino acids. Trimming removed 3 bases at V and 0 bases at J, with 18 bases between. Germline CDR1 and CDR2: LGHDT and YNNKEL (reference sequence). The specimen comprised peripheral blood, sampled on day 0 of MenACWY control vaccination. V is TRBV3-1 (or the pseudogene TRBV3-2) and J is TRBJ1-5, with D perhaps TRBD1 (5 bases). This clonotype was sampled from an adult in good health. CDR3 sequence (DNA): TGTGCCAGCAGCCAGCCAAAATCGACAGCATATAGCAATCAGCCCCAGCATTTT. Its translation is CASSQPKSTAYSNQPQHF.